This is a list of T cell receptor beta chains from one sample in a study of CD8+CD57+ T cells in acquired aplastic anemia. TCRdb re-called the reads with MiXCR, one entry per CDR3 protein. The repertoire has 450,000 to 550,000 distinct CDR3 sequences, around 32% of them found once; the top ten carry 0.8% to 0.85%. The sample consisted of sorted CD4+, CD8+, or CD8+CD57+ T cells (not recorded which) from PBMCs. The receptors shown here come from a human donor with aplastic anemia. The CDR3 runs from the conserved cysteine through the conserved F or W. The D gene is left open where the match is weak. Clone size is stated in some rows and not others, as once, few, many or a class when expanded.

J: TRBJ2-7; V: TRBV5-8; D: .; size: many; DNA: TGTGCCAGCAGCTTGTCTAAGGCCGAGCAGTACTTC; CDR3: CASSLSKAEQYF
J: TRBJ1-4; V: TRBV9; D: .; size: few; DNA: TGTGCCAGCAGCGTAGGGGGCGCGGTCGGTAATGAAAAACTGTTTTTT; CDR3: CASSVGGAVGNEKLFF
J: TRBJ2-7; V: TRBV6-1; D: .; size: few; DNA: TGTGCCAGCAGACGAAACAGGGAGTGGGACTACGAGCAGTACTTC; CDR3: CASRRNREWDYEQYF
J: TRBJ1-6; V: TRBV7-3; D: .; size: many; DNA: TGTGCCAGCAGCTTAAGTTCAACGTGGAATTCACCCCTCCACTTT; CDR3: CASSLSSTWNSPLHF
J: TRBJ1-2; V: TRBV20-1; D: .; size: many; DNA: TGCAGTGCTAGAGATGTACGTAACTATGGCTACACCTTC; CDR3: CSARDVRNYGYTF
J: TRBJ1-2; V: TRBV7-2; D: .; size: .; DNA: TGTGCCGGCAGCTTAGTGCTTCGTCCGTCCCACACCTTC; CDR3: CAGSLVLRPSHTF
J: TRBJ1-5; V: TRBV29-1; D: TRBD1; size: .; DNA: TGCAGCAAGGCGGATCAAGGGACAGATAAAGTCTATAGCAATCAGCCCCAGCATTTT; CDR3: CSKADQGTDKVYSNQPQHF
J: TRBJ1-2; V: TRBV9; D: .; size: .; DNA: TGTGCCAGCAGCTCAGGGAGCTCTGGAACTTTACTGAGCTACACCTTC; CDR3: CASSSGSSGTLLSYTF
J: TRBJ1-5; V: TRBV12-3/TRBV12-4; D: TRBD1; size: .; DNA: TGTGCCAGCAGTGGGGGGGAGGGGGCGCAGCCCCAGCATTTT; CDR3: CASSGGEGAQPQHF
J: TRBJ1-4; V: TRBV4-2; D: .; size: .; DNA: TGTGCCAGCAGCCTCTTTGCCGGGACGGATAATGAAAAACTGTTTTTT; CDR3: CASSLFAGTDNEKLFF
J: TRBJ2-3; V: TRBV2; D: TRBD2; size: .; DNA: TGTGCCAGCAGCCAGCGGGGGATCGATACGCAGTATTTT; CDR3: CASSQRGIDTQYF
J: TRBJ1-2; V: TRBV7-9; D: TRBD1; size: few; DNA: TGTGCCAGCAGCCGATCGACAGGGGCCCCCTATGGCTACACCTTC; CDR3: CASSRSTGAPYGYTF
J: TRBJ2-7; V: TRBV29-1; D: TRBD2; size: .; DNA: TGCAGCGTTGGAGCGGGGTCCCTCTACGAGCAGTACTTC; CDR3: CSVGAGSLYEQYF
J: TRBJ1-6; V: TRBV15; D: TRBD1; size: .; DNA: TGTGCCACCAGCGGCGGGACAGGGAAATATTCACCCCTCCACTTT; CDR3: CATSGGTGKYSPLHF
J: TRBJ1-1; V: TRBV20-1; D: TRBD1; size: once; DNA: TGCAGTGCTCACGTGAGTCACAGGGGTCCCACTGAAGCTTTCTTT; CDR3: CSAHVSHRGPTEAFF
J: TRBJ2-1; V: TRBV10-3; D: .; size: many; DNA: TGTGCCATCAGTGAGTCACAGGGTTACAATGAGCAGTTCTTC; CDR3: CAISESQGYNEQFF
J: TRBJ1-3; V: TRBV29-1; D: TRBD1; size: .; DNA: TGCAGCTCACCATGGACAGGGGGAAACACCATATATTTT; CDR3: CSSPWTGGNTIYF
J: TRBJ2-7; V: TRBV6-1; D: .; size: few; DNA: TGTGCCAGCAGTACCGACAGGTTCTCCTACGAGCAGTACTTC; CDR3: CASSTDRFSYEQYF
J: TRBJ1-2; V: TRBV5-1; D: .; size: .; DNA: TGCGCCGGCAGCCCAAGATGGACAAACCTCTATGGCTACACCTTC; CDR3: CAGSPRWTNLYGYTF
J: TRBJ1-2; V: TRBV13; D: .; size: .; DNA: TGTGCCAGCAGCTTATTGTCGGTGTCGTCAGGGAGTGACTATGGCTACACCTTC; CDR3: CASSLLSVSSGSDYGYTF
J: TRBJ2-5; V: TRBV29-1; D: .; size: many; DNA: TGCAGCGTTGAACCAAACAGGGACGAGACCCAGTACTTC; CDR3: CSVEPNRDETQYF
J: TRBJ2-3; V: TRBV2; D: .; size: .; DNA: TGTGCCAGCATTATAGACCCGGGGCAGGGTGGCACAGATACGCAGTATTTT; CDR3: CASIIDPGQGGTDTQYF
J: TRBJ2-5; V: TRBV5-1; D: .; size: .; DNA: TGCGCCAGCAGCTTGGCTGGGTTTGGGGGAGAGACCCAGTGCTTC; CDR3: CASSLAGFGGETQCF
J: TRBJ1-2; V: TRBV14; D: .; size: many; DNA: TGTGCCAGCAGCCAAGGAGCCTATGGCTACACCTTC; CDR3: CASSQGAYGYTF
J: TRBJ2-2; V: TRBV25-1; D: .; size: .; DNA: TGTGCCAGCAGCCAAGATCGGGACTGGAGAGGGACCGGGGAGCTGTTTTTT; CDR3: CASSQDRDWRGTGELFF
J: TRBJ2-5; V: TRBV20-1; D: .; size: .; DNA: TGCAGTGCTCAACCGGGACTTAACCAAGAGACCCACTACTTC; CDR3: CSAQPGLNQETHYF
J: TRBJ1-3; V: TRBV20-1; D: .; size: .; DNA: TGCAGTGCAGGCGGTCCCCCGGGAACAACCATATATTTT; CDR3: CSAGGPPGTTIYF
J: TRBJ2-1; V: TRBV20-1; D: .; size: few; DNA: TGCAGTGCTAGGACTAGCTCCTACAATGAGCAGTTCTTC; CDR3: CSARTSSYNEQFF
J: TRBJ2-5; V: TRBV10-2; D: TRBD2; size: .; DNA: TGCGCCAGCAGTGATCGGTTTAGCGGGAGCTGGGCCCAGTACTTC; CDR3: CASSDRFSGSWAQYF
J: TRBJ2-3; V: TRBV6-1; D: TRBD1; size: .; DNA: TGTGCCAGCAGTGTGACAGGGGGCGACACAGATACGCAGTATTTT; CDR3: CASSVTGGDTDTQYF
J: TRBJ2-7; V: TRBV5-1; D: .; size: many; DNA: TGCGCCAGCAGCATTGCCGGGACCAGGACCTACGAGCAGTACTTC; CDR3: CASSIAGTRTYEQYF
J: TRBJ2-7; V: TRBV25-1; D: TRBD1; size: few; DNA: TGTGCCAGCAGTTTTCTAACAGGGGGCAATAACGAGCAGTACTTC; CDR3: CASSFLTGGNNEQYF
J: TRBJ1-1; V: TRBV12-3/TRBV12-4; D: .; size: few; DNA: TGTGCCAGCAGTTTAATAGGGTATGGCACTGAAGCTTTCTTT; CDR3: CASSLIGYGTEAFF
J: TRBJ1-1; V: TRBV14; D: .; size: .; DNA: TGTGCCAGCAGCCAAGATCAGAGTAGGATTGAAGCTTTCTTT; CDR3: CASSQDQSRIEAFF
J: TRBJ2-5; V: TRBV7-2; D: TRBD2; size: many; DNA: TGTGCCAGCAGCGCCCGTAGCGGGGCGTACCAAGAGACCCAGTACTTC; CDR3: CASSARSGAYQETQYF
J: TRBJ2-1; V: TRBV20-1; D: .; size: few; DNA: TGCAGTGCTGGAACTATTAGCGGAAGCTCCTACAATGAGCAGTTCTTC; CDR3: CSAGTISGSSYNEQFF
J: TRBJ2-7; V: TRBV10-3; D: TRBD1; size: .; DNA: TGTGCCAGCGCTAGGGACAGAGCCTACGAGCAGTACTTC; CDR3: CASARDRAYEQYF
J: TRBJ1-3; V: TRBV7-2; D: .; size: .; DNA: TGTACCAGCAGCTTTATGGGGACTGGAAACACCATATATTTT; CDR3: CTSSFMGTGNTIYF
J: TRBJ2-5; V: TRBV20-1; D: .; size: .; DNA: TGCAGTGCTAGATCGGCCCAAGAGACCCAGTACTTC; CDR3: CSARSAQETQYF
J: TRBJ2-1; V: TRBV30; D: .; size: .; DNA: TGTGCCTGGAGTGTCGGGGACCGAGTCAATGAGCAGTTCTTC; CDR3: CAWSVGDRVNEQFF
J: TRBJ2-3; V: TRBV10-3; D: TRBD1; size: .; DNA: TGTGCCATCAGGCCCCGGCAGGGGGCTACCTCAGATACGCAGTATTTT; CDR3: CAIRPRQGATSDTQYF
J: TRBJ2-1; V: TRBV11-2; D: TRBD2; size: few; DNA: TGTGCCAGCAGAATCCCCCAGGGACTAGCGGGAGGTGTCAATGAGCAGTTCTTC; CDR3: CASRIPQGLAGGVNEQFF
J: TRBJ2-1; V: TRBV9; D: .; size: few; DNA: TGTGCCAGCAGCGTACGCGGGGAAGGCAATGAGCAGTTCTTC; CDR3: CASSVRGEGNEQFF
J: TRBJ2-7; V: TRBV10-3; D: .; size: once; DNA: TGTGCCATCAGTGAGTCAGGCCACGAGCAGTACTTC; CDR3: CAISESGHEQYF
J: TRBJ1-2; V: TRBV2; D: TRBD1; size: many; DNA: TGTGCCAGCAGCACCACAGGGGATGGTGGCTACACCTTC; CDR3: CASSTTGDGGYTF
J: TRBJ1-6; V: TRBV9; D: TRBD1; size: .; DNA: TGTGCCAGCAGCGTGGGGACAGGACACTCACCCCTCCACTTT; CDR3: CASSVGTGHSPLHF
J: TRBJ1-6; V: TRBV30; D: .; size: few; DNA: TGTGCCTGGAGTGTAACCACTTACAATTCACCCCTCCACTTT; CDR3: CAWSVTTYNSPLHF
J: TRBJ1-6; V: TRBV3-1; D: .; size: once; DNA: TGTGCCAGCAGCCAAGGGGGCGCGGGAAATTCACCCCTCCACTTT; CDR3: CASSQGGAGNSPLHF
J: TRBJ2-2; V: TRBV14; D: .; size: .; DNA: TGTGCCAGCAGCCAAGAGGGGCGTATGGAGCTGTTTTTT; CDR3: CASSQEGRMELFF
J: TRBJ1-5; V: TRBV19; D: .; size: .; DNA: TGTGCCAGTAGTCCGTGGGGGGCTGGAGGTCAGCCCCAGCATTTT; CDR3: CASSPWGAGGQPQHF
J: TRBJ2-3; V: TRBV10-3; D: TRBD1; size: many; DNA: TGTGCCATCAGTGGCGGGACAGGGGACACAGATACGCAGTATTTT; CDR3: CAISGGTGDTDTQYF
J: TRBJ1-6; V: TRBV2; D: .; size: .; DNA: TGTGCCAGCAGTTTATATACCCCGAGTTCACCACTCCGCTTT; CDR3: CASSLYTPSSPLRF
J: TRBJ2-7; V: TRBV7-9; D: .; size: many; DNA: TGTGCCAGCAGCTTACGTGTGGGCTACGAGCAGTACTTC; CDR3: CASSLRVGYEQYF
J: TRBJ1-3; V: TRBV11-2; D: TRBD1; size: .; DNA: TGTGCCAGCAGCCCGACAGGGTCATTTGGAAACACCATATATTTT; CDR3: CASSPTGSFGNTIYF